Listed below are T cell receptor beta chains from one sample, sequenced in a study of shared clonotypes between healthy human individuals. The repertoire was sequenced with immunoSEQ multiplex PCR; TCRdb's copy has only in-frame clones and lacks some. Altogether 2 million to 2.5 million clones are present, 85% to 95% being singletons, with the ten largest covering 0.37%. Sequenced sample: naive CD4+ T cells from PBMCs. The source is a man younger than 30 in good health. Some clones in this sample may be carry-over from other donors' samples. Both conserved end residues are part of each CDR3. D genes are given only for firm matches.

j_call	d_call	v_call	cdr3_aa
TRBJ1-1	TRBD1	TRBV7-2	CASSLGLGGSGTEAFF
TRBJ1-4	NA	TRBV6-1	CASSGEGQVYEKLFF
TRBJ1-1	NA	TRBV7-3	CASSLVPGGPTEAFF
TRBJ2-3	TRBD1	TRBV6-5	CASRIQGADTQYF
TRBJ2-7	NA	TRBV7-8	CASSSMGAAPYEQYF
TRBJ2-2	NA	TRBV7-2	CASSTFSVGELFF
TRBJ1-1	NA	TRBV30	CAWRAHRVAGSTEAFF
TRBJ1-1	TRBD1	TRBV5-1	CASSLDRGEAFF
TRBJ2-7	NA	TRBV5-1	CASSAWAVGDEQYF
TRBJ2-3	TRBD1	TRBV5-1	CASSSTLRQGGKYF